The 9 T cell receptor beta chains given below trace back to one sample, sequenced in a study of T cell clonotyping in hematopoietic cell transplantation. Method: immunoSEQ multiplex PCR; TCRdb's copy keeps in-frame clones and lacks some. The sample consists of 17,000 or so clones, roughly 88% of them appearing once. The sequencing sample was made of peripheral blood mononuclear cells. These receptor sequences come from a man aged 45 to 65 in good health. Some clones in this sample may be carry-over from other donors' samples.

J is TRBJ2-7 and V is TRBV4-2, with D possibly being TRBD2 (7 bases). The germline gives CDR1 LGHNA, CDR2 YNFKEQ. The CDR3 is 15 amino acids. V lost 1 base and J lost 3, with 13 bases in between. CDR3 in DNA: TGTGCCAGCAGCCAAGTAGGGGGGGAGGTCTACGAGCAGTACTTC. Translated: CASSQVGGEVYEQYF.

This chain connects TRBV7-8 to TRBJ1-1; no definite D call. Looked up from germline, CDR1 is SGHVS and CDR2 is FQNEAQ. V gave up 2 bases and J gave up 2 bases, with 12 bases separating them. The CDR3 loop spans 15 amino acids. The CDR3: CASSLQPGPNTEAFF. CDR3 nucleotides: TGTGCCAGCAGCTTACAACCAGGACCCAACACTGAAGCTTTCTTT.

CDR3 DNA: TGTGCCAGCAGCCAAGACCATCTTACCACAGATACGCAGTATTTT. Its translation: CASSQDHLTTDTQYF. The chain has TRBV14 and TRBJ2-3; no clear D gene. CDR1 SGHDN and CDR2 FVKESK come from the germline V gene. V lost 0 bases to trimming and J lost 2 bases, with 9 bases between them. CDR3 size: 15 residues.

The V call is TRBV5-6, the J call TRBJ2-3; D unresolved. This CDR3 contains 15 residues. With 3 bases removed from V and 0 bases from J, the gap between germline ends came to 11 bases. Germline V gives CDR1 SGHDT, CDR2 YYEEEE. DNA of the CDR3: TGTGCCAGCAGCTCCAGACGGCGCAGCACAGATACGCAGTATTTT. Its protein is CASSSRRRSTDTQYF.

This clone showed up just once. The chain carries TRBV7-2 and TRBJ2-7; D gene ambiguous. Looked up from germline, CDR1 is SGHTA and CDR2 is FQGNSA. The CDR3 is made up of 15 amino acids. Trimming removed 1 base at V and 2 bases at J, with 12 bases between. This chain's CDR3 is CASSLGSTPPYEQYF. The CDR3 nucleotides are TGTGCCAGCAGCTTAGGCAGCACACCTCCCTACGAGCAGTACTTC.

V and J are TRBV14 and TRBJ2-7, with TRBD1 matching over 9 bases. Trimming removed 6 bases from V and 7 bases from J; junction bases left unmatched: 13. In germline, CDR1 is SGHDN, CDR2 FVKESK. CDR3 length: 15 amino acids. CDR3 amino acids: CASRATGGGMWEQYF. Written as DNA, the CDR3 is TGTGCCAGCAGAGCCACAGGGGGCGGTATGTGGGAGCAGTACTTC. The full variable domain, completed using reference TRBV14 and TRBJ2-7, is EAGVTQFPSHSVIEKGQTVTLRCDPISGHDNLYWYRRVMGKEIKFLLHFVKESKQDESGMPNNRFLAERTGGTYSTLKVQPAELEDSGVYFCASRATGGGMWEQYFGPGTRLTVT.

The chain links TRBV7-2 to TRBJ2-1; 10 nucleotides align to TRBD2. Germline CDR1 reads SGHTA; CDR2 reads FQGNSA. With 3 bases clipped from V and 8 bases from J, the junction kept 7 bases outside the gene matches. The CDR3 has 15 residues. CDR3 loop: CASSFKERGGYEQFF. The CDR3 DNA follows: TGTGCCAGCAGCTTCAAGGAGCGGGGGGGCTATGAGCAGTTCTTC.

V usage is TRBV4-1 and J usage is TRBJ2-5; no clear D gene. The CDR3 loop spans 12 amino acids. Germline V gene data show CDR1 as MGHRA and CDR2 as YSYEKL. V was cut by 4 bases and J by 0 bases, with 3 bases left in between. CDR3 bases: TGCGCCAGCAGCCGGGACCAAGAGACCCAGTACTTC. Its protein product is CASSRDQETQYF.

This clone was detected once. This rearrangement joins TRBV19 to TRBJ2-3; D remains ambiguous. This CDR3 region has 12 residues. V lost 4 bases to trimming and J lost 3 bases, with 5 bases between them. Germline V CDR1 and CDR2: LNHDA, SQIVND (reference sequence). The CDR3 loop reads CASSTRTDTQYF. CDR3 nucleotide sequence: TGTGCCAGTAGTACGCGGACAGATACGCAGTATTTT.